This passage covers 9 T cell receptor beta chains from one sample sequenced in a study of molecular identifiers for immune sequencing clone quantification. MiXCR was run by TCRdb on the PCR reads, yielding one entry per CDR3 protein. The sample records some 91,000 distinct CDR3 sequences, 20% to 30% being singletons. Sequencing was carried out using naive CD8+ T cells from blood, with Jurkat cell RNA spiked in. Indicated subset: FACS-sorted CD8+CD4-CCR7+CD45RA+ naive T cells. The receptor set was obtained from a human donor in good health. Some libraries in this study had Jurkat cell RNA spiked in.

About this clonotype itself: This sequence may be a read error, since a much larger clone differs from it by one base. This rearrangement joins TRBV4-3 to TRBJ1-5; no reliable D call. The CDR3 has 13 residues. Per germline, CDR1 LGHNA and CDR2 YSLEER. CDR3: CASGQLEGKPQHF. CDR3 bases: TGCGCCAGCGGCCAACTCGAGGGCAAGCCCCAGCATTTT.

About this clonotype: One base away lies a much larger clone, so this may be a sequencing read error. This rearrangement joins TRBV21-1 to TRBJ2-3; the D segment call TRBD1 is taken from the table without a DNA check. TRBV21-1 is classified as a pseudogene. This CDR3 contains 20 residues. CDR3 region: CASERKDIRQGISSAHTQYF. The CDR3 DNA reads TGTGCCAGCGAAAGGAAGGATATCCGACAGGGGATATCCTCCGCCCATACGCAGTATTTT.

In its sample, this clonotype was seen many times. This rearrangement joins TRBV9 to TRBJ2-3; TRBD2 agrees at 7 bases. CDR1 SGDLS and CDR2 YYNGEE come from the germline V gene. The CDR3 has 18 amino acids. V trimming: 3 bases; J trimming: 2 bases; junction bases outside the gene matches: 15. CDR3: CASSAPSGGESPTDTQYF. As DNA, the CDR3 is TGTGCCAGCAGCGCCCCGTCGGGGGGTGAATCTCCCACAGATACGCAGTATTTT.

This clonotype was recorded many times. The genes are TRBV6-5 and TRBJ2-3; D perhaps matches TRBD1 (6 bases). The CDR3 has 16 amino acids. The V end lost 0 bases, the J end lost 4 bases, and 14 bases lay between the germline ends. CDR1 and CDR2 (germline): MNHEY, SVGAGI. CDR3 sequence (DNA): TGTGCCAGCAGTTACTCGGGGTCGGCAGGGGCAGATACGCAGTATTTT. This codes for CASSYSGSAGADTQYF.

A note on this clonotype: A much larger clone differs by one base, so this may be a read error. DNA for the CDR3: TGTGCCACCAGTCTAGGGGGCGCCGGGGAGCTGTTTTTT. Amino acids: CATSLGGAGELFF. This chain uses TRBV24-1 with TRBJ2-2; TRBD1 matches 7 bases. With V trimmed by 6 bases and J by 6 bases, 3 bases remained unmatched. CDR1 is KGHDR and CDR2 is SFDVKD in the germline V gene. CDR3 size: 13 residues.

Ten or more counts support this clonotype. The chain uses TRBV7-8 and TRBJ2-3; D unresolved. V was cut by 5 bases and J by 2 bases, with 14 bases left in between. The CDR3 has 15 amino acids. Germline values: CDR1 SGHVS, CDR2 FQNEAQ. The chain's CDR3 is CASSSRTRTTDTQYF. DNA for the CDR3: TGTGCCAGCAGCAGCAGGACGAGGACCACAGATACGCAGTATTTT.

The chain has TRBV6-5 and TRBJ2-5; D is tentatively TRBD1 or TRBD2 (5 bases each). Germline loops: CDR1 MNHEY, CDR2 SVGAGI. The CDR3 is 17 amino acids. V dropped 5 bases and J dropped 1 base, with 20 bases sitting between them. The CDR3 DNA follows: TGTGCCAGCAGTGACCAAGGGACGGATCCTCTCCAAGAGACCCAGTACTTC. Translated: CASSDQGTDPLQETQYF.

This clonotype was recorded a few times. The chain combines TRBV7-6 with TRBJ2-2, with 8 bases fitting TRBD1. The V gene end was trimmed by 1 base and the J gene end by 6 bases; junction bases not matched to a gene: 13. The CDR3 loop spans 18 amino acids. Per the germline V gene, CDR1 is SGHVS and CDR2 is FNYEAQ. This CDR3 is CASSLVPDRAITPGELFF. The CDR3, as DNA: TGTGCCAGCAGCTTAGTACCGGACAGGGCAATTACGCCCGGGGAGCTGTTTTTT.

Comment on this clonotype: Being one base from a much bigger clone, this may be a read error. The rearrangement joins TRBV11-2 to TRBJ1-2; D gene ambiguous. The CDR3 is 13 amino acids. In germline, CDR1 is SGHAT, CDR2 FQNNGV. This CDR3 reads CASSPAVDYGFTF. CDR3 DNA sequence: TGTGCCAGCAGCCCGGCCGTGGACTATGGCTTCACCTTC. The complete variable domain, with remaining parts taken from reference TRBV11-2 and TRBJ1-2, reads EAGVAQSPRYKIIEKRQSVAFWCNPISGHATLYWYQQILGQGPKLLIQFQNNGVVDDSQLPKDRFSAERLKGVDSTLKIQPAKLEDSAVYLCASSPAVDYGFTFGSGTRLTVV.